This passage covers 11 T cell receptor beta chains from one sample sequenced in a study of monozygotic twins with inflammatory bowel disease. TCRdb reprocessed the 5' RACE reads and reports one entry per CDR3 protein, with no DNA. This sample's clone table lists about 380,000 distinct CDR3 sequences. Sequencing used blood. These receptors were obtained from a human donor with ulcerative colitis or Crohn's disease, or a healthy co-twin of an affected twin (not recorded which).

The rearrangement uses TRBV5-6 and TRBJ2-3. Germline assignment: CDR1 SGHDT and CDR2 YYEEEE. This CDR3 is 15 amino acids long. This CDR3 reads CASSYWYAPTDTQYF.

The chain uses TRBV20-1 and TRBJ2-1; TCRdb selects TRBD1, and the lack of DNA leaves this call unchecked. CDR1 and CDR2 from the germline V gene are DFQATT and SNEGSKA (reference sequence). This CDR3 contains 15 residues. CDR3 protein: CSARDSPSLYNEQFF.

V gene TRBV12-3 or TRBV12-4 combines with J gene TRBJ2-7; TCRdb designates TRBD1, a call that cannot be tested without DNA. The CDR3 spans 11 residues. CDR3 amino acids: CASGTTYEQYF.

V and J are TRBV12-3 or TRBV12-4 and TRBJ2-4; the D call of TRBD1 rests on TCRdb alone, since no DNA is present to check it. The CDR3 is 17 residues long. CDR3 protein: CASSEFGTAIAKNIQYF.

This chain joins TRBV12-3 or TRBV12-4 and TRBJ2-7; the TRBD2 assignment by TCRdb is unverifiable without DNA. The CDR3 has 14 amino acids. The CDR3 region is CASSRSSAAYEQYF.

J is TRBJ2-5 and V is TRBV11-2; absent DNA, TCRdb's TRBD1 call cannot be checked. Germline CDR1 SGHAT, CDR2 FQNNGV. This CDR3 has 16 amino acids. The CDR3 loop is CASSSKQRGVGETQYF.

The CDR3 is CSARAYLGQPDGYTF. V is TRBV20-1 and J is TRBJ1-2. CDR1 is DFQATT and CDR2 is SNEGSKA in the germline V gene (reference sequence). This CDR3 is 15 amino acids long.

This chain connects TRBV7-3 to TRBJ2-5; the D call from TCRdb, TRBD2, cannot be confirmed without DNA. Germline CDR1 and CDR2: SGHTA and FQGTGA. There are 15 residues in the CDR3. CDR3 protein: CASSLTSGVGETQYF.

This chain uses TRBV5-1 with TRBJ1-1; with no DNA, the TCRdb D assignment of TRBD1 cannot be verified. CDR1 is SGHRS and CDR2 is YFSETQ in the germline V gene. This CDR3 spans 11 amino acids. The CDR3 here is CASNGPDEAFF. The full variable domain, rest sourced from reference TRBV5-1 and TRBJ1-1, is KAGVTQTPRYLIKTRGQQVTLSCSPISGHRSVSWYQQTPGQGLQFLFEYFSETQRNKGNFPGRFSGRQFSNSRSEMNVSTLELGDSALYLCASNGPDEAFFGQGTRLTVV.

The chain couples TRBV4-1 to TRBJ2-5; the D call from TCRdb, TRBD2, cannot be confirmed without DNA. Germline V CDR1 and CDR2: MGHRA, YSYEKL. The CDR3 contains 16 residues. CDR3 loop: CASSQDPMGGGETQYF.

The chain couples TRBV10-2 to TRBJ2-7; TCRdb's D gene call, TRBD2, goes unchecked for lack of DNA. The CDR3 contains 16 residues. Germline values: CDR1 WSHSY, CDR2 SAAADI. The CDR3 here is CASYDQTLAGTYEQYF.